Sequencing of this T cell receptor beta chain was carried out in a study of blood T cell repertoires in COVID-19. The V and J ends lost 2 bases and 6 bases, in that order; junction bases with no gene match: 9. The CDR3 is made up of 15 amino acids. Per the germline V gene, CDR1 is SGHNT and CDR2 is YYREEE (reference sequence). The method was immunoSEQ multiplex PCR; TCRdb's version includes in-frame clones alone and lacks a portion of them. The repertoire holds fewer than 250,000 clones, with less than 90% as singletons. This TCR was recovered from a woman aged 70-85 years with active or convalescent COVID-19. Sequencing was carried out using peripheral blood. V usage is TRBV5-4 and J usage is TRBJ1-2; 8 bases line up with TRBD1. CDR3 protein: CASSLLQGEVHGYTF. DNA of the CDR3: TGTGCCAGCAGCTTATTACAGGGGGAAGTACATGGCTACACCTTC. The complete variable domain, with remaining parts taken from reference TRBV5-4 and TRBJ1-2, reads ETGVTQSPTHLIKTRGQQVTLRCSSQSGHNTVSWYQQALGQGPQFIFQYYREEENGRGNFPPRFSGLQFPNYSSELNVNALELDDSALYLCASSLLQGEVHGYTFGSGTRLTVV.